The 21 T cell receptor beta chains given below trace back to one sample, sequenced in a study of Graves' ophthalmopathy and Graves' hyperthyroidism. Amplification targeted the TCR beta CDR3 regions, with RNA transcripts as the source material. After a first-round RT-PCR with HTBI primers, a second-round multiplex PCR was run. One entry per CDR3 protein results from TCRdb running MiXCR on the multiplex PCR reads. The table includes roughly 60,000 distinct CDR3 sequences, approximately 50% detected once. The material sequenced was peripheral blood. Receptor source: an adult woman with Graves' ophthalmopathy.

This clonotype has at least ten counts. J is TRBJ1-2 and V is TRBV12-3 or TRBV12-4, with D possibly matching TRBD1 (5 bases). This CDR3 has 13 residues. V was cut by 6 bases and J by 4 bases, with 12 bases left in between. The DNA for the CDR3 is TGTGCCAGCAGCCCGCAGGGTGTCTATGGCTACACCTTC. It yields the protein CASSPQGVYGYTF.

At least ten counts were recorded for this clonotype. J is TRBJ2-2 and V is TRBV19; D gene ambiguous. Germline V gene sequence: CDR1 LNHDA, CDR2 SQIVND (reference sequence). The CDR3 sequence is 15 residues long. V lost 3 bases and J lost 4, with 12 bases in between. The CDR3 protein is CASSIVHSSTGELFF. Here the CDR3 DNA reads TGTGCCAGTAGTATTGTCCACTCGAGCACCGGGGAGCTGTTTTTT.

There are many counts of this clonotype. V is TRBV12-3 or TRBV12-4 and J is TRBJ2-1; 7 bases line up with TRBD1. The trim removed 5 bases at V and 8 bases at J, leaving 12 bases unmatched. This CDR3 is 15 amino acids long. The CDR3 bases are TGTGCCAGCAGTGCCCCTTTTGAACAGGGGTATGAGCAGTTCTTC. Translation gives CASSAPFEQGYEQFF.

The chain uses TRBV20-1 and TRBJ1-1; a weak D match, TRBD1 (5 bases). Trimming cost V 3 bases and J 7 bases, with 21 bases left between them. The CDR3 runs to 15 residues. Per the germline V gene, CDR1 is DFQATT and CDR2 is SNEGSKA (reference sequence). CDR3 DNA sequence: TGCAGTGCTAGTGGCGGGGGAAGCTCCTACAATGAAGCTTTCTTT. Amino acids: CSASGGGSSYNEAFF.

CDR3 sequence reads: CSVETHRQGRITFF. CDR3 coding DNA: TGCAGCGTTGAGACCCACCGACAGGGTCGGATAACTTTCTTT. V gene TRBV29-1 combines with J gene TRBJ1-1; 7 bases agree with TRBD1. V shed 3 bases, J shed 12 bases, and the junction held 16 bases outside the gene matches. The CDR3 length is 14 residues. CDR1 is SQVTM and CDR2 is ANQGSEA in the germline V gene.

This clonotype showed up many times. The chain links TRBV5-1 to TRBJ2-1; TRBD2 might be the D (5 bases). Trimming left V 4 bases short and J 2 bases short, with 10 bases between. The CDR3 runs to 14 residues. Per germline, CDR1 SGHRS and CDR2 YFSETQ. In DNA form, the CDR3 reads TGCGCCAGCAGCCGGGAAATGGCCTACAATGAGCAGTTCTTC. Translating it yields CASSREMAYNEQFF.

This clonotype has only a few counts. V gene TRBV3-1 combines with J gene TRBJ1-1, with D possibly TRBD1 on 6 matching bases. The CDR3 is 15 amino acids. CDR1 is LGHDT, CDR2 YNNKEL, per germline (reference sequence). Trimming left V 3 bases short and J 4 bases short, with 15 bases between. CDR3 in DNA: TGTGCCAGCAGCCAGGGGGGGGGCGCGACCACTGAAGCTTTCTTT. This translates into CASSQGGGATTEAFF.

This clonotype was counted many times. The V and J genes are TRBV7-9 and TRBJ2-7; D gene unclear. V gave up 4 bases and J gave up 6 bases, with 10 bases separating them. The CDR3 has 12 amino acids. Germline V gives CDR1 SEHNR, CDR2 FQNEAQ (reference sequence). The CDR3 nucleotides read TGTGCCAGCAGCTCCAGACTGGTCGAGCAGTACTTC. This sequence encodes CASSSRLVEQYF. The full variable domain, rest sourced from reference TRBV7-9 and TRBJ2-7, is DTGVSQNPRHKITKRGQNVTFRCDPISEHNRLYWYRQTLGQGPEFLTYFQNEAQLEKSRLLSDRFSAERPKGSFSTLEIQRTEQGDSAMYLCASSSRLVEQYFGPGTRLTVT.

This clonotype was recorded at least ten times. The V gene is TRBV7-2, the J gene TRBJ2-7, with 10 nucleotides matching TRBD1. V was pared by 5 bases and J by 0 bases, with 13 bases of the junction left unmatched. The CDR3 has 18 amino acids. CDR1 SGHTA and CDR2 FQGNSA come from the germline V gene. CDR3 residues: CASSRTSGTGVSSYEQYF. The CDR3 DNA is TGTGCCAGCAGCCGAACATCCGGGACAGGGGTTTCCTCCTACGAGCAGTACTTC.

The rearrangement uses TRBV7-3 and TRBJ2-7; D might be TRBD1 or TRBD2, each matching 6 bases. Germline V lookup: CDR1 SGHTA, CDR2 FQGTGA. Trimming pared 2 bases from V and 2 bases from J, leaving 10 bases between. CDR3 size: 14 residues. For the CDR3, the DNA is TGTGCCAGCAGCTTAGGGGGGCAGACCTACGAGCAGTACTTC. Encoded protein: CASSLGGQTYEQYF.

The chain is built from TRBV20-1 and TRBJ2-3; no reliable D call. With 3 bases removed from V and 6 bases from J, the gap between germline ends came to 4 bases. Germline CDR1 and CDR2: DFQATT and SNEGSKA (reference sequence). CDR3 length equals 10 residues. The CDR3 spells CSASRDTQYF. CDR3 sequence (DNA): TGCAGTGCTAGTCGGGATACGCAGTATTTT.

In this sample, this clonotype turned up many times. V is TRBV7-9 and J is TRBJ1-2; tentative D call: TRBD1 (6 bases). Germline CDR1 is SEHNR and CDR2 is FQNEAQ (reference sequence). The length of the CDR3 is 15 residues. V lost 2 bases to trimming and J lost 0 bases, with 10 bases between them. The CDR3 protein is CASSLWTDANYGYTF. The CDR3 region has the DNA TGTGCCAGCAGCTTATGGACAGACGCTAACTATGGCTACACCTTC.

The chain employs TRBV9 and TRBJ2-1; D may be TRBD1 (6 bases). Germline assignment: CDR1 SGDLS and CDR2 YYNGEE. CDR3 length: 12 amino acids. V dropped 0 bases and J dropped 9 bases, with 7 bases sitting between them. The CDR3 bases are TGTGCCAGCAGCGTAGGAGGGGGTGAGCAGTTCTTC. It translates to CASSVGGGEQFF.

This clonotype showed up many times. The chain has TRBV12-3 or TRBV12-4 and TRBJ2-1; D unresolved. The CDR3 runs 12 residues. Deletions cut 3 bases from V and 5 bases from J, with 5 bases between. CDR3 residues: CASSFYDNEQFF. CDR3 nucleotides: TGTGCCAGCAGTTTTTATGACAATGAGCAGTTCTTC.

V gene TRBV29-1 combines with J gene TRBJ2-7, with 9 positions matching TRBD1. Germline-derived CDR1 and CDR2 are SQVTM and ANQGSEA. The CDR3 contains 17 residues. The CDR3 sequence is CSVMTGGAPPCSYEQYF. CDR3 nucleotides: TGCAGTGTAATGACAGGGGGTGCACCTCCGTGCTCCTACGAGCAGTACTTC.

This chain joins TRBV6-5 and TRBJ2-7; unclear D gene. In germline, CDR1 is MNHEY, CDR2 SVGAGI. V was pared by 8 bases and J by 7 bases, with 9 bases between. The CDR3 runs to 10 residues. The DNA of the CDR3 is TGTGCCAGCCGGAACCAAGAGCAGTACTTC. As protein: CASRNQEQYF.

This clonotype was seen many times. The J gene is TRBJ1-1, the V gene TRBV12-3 or TRBV12-4, with no clear D. This CDR3 spans 14 amino acids. V was clipped by 1 base and J by 11 bases, with 17 bases between them. The CDR3 region has the DNA TGTGCCAGCAGTTTAGGGGTTAGAGGACTGATTGCTTTCTTT. It codes for CASSLGVRGLIAFF.

This clonotype came up many times. CDR3 bases: TGTGCCAGCAGCGGAGGACTAGCGATTACAGATACGCAGTATTTT. Translated, it gives CASSGGLAITDTQYF. This sequence joins TRBV9 and TRBJ2-3; 9 bases match TRBD2. Germline V gene data show CDR1 as SGDLS and CDR2 as YYNGEE. V trimming: 3 bases; J trimming: 3 bases; junction bases outside the gene matches: 5. The CDR3 extends over 15 amino acids.

The sample holds a few counts of this clonotype. An end of the junction differs from the germline gene, which may be a read error. The chain recombines TRBV7-9 with TRBJ2-7, with 8 bases matching TRBD1. Germline CDR1 SEHNR, CDR2 FQNEAQ (reference sequence). This CDR3 contains 17 residues. CDR3 DNA: TGTGCCAGCAGCCCCCCCCCCAGGGGGCGTGGATTGAGCGAGCAGCACTTC. This translates into CASSPPPRGRGLSEQHF.

The gene calls are TRBV20-1 and TRBJ2-7; the match to TRBD2 covers 7 bases. V lost 2 bases and J lost 3; bases outside the gene matches: 7. The length of the CDR3 is 14 residues. The V gene's germline CDR1 is DFQATT and CDR2 SNEGSKA (reference sequence). CDR3 protein: CSARLAERSYEQYF. The CDR3 bases are TGCAGTGCTAGACTAGCGGAAAGGAGCTACGAGCAGTACTTC.

This clonotype was recorded at least ten times. The J gene is TRBJ2-6, the V gene TRBV30, with D possibly being TRBD2 (5 bases). Trimming pared 0 bases from V and 4 bases from J, leaving 10 bases between. The CDR3 totals 15 residues. CDR1 and CDR2 (germline): GTSNPN, SVGIG (reference sequence). CDR3 in DNA: TGTGCCTGGAGTGTAGGACTCTCCGGGGCCAACGTCCTGACTTTC. This translates into CAWSVGLSGANVLTF.